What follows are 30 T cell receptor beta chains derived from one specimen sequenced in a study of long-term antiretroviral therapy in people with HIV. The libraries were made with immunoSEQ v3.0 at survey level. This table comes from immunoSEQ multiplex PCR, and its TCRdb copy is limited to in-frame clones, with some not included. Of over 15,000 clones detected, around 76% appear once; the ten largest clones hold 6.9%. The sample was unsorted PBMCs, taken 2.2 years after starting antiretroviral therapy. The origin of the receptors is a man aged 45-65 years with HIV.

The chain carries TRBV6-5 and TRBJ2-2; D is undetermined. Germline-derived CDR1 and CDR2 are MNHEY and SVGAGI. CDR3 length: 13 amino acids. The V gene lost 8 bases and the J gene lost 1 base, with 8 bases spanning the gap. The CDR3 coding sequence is TGTGCCAGCTTGGGGTGGAACACCGGGGAGCTGTTTTTT. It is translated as CASLGWNTGELFF.

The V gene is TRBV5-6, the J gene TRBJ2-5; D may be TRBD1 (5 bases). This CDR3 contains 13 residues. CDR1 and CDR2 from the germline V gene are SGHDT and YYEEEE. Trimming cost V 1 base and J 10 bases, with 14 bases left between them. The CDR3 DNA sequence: TGTGCCAGCAGCTTGAGAAGGGGTTTCTACCAGTACTTC. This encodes CASSLRRGFYQYF.

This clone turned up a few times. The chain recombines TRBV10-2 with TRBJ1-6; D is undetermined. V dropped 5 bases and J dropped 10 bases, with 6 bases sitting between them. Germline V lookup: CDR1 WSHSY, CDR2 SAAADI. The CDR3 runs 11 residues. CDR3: CASSPGSPLHF. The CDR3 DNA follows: TGCGCCAGCAGTCCGGGGTCACCCCTCCACTTT.

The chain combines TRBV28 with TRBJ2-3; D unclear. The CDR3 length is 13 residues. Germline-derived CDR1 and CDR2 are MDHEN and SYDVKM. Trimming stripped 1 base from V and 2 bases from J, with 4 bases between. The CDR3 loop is CASSLYSTDTQYF. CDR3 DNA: TGTGCCAGCAGTTTATACTCCACAGATACGCAGTATTTT.

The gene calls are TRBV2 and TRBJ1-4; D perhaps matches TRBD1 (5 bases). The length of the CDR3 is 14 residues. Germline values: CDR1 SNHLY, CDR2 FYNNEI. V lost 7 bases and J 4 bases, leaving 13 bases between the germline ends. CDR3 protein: CASMAGRYNEKLFF. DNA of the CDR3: TGTGCCAGCATGGCAGGGAGGTATAATGAAAAACTGTTTTTT. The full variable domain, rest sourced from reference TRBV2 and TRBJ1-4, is EPEVTQTPSHQVTQMGQEVILRCVPISNHLYFYWYRQILGQKVEFLVSFYNNEISEKSEIFDDQFSVERPDGSNFTLKIRSTKLEDSAMYFCASMAGRYNEKLFFGSGTQLSVL.

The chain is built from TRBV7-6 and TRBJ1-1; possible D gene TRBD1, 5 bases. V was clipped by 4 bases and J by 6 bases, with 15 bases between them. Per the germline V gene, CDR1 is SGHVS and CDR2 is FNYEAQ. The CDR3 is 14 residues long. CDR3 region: CASSSNGGLAEAFF. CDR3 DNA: TGTGCCAGCAGCTCAAACGGGGGGTTGGCTGAAGCTTTCTTT.

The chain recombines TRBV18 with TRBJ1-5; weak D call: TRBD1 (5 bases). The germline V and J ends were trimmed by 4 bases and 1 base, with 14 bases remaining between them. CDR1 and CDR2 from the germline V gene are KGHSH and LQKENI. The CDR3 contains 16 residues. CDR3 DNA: TGTGCCAGCTCACAAGGACAACCACAGAGCAATCAGCCCCAGCATTTT. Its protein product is CASSQGQPQSNQPQHF.

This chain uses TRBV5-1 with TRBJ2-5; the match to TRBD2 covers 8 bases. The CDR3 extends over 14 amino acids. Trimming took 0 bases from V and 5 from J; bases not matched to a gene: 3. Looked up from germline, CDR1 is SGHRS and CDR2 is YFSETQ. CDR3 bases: TGCGCCAGCAGCTTGGTCGGGAGGGCTGAGACCCAGTACTTC. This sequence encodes CASSLVGRAETQYF.

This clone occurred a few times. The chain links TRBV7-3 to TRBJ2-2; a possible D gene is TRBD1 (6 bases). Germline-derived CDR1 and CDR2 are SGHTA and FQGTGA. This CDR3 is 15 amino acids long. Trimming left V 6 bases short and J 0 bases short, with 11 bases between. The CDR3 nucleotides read TGTGCCAGCAGTACGGACAGAACGAACACCGGGGAGCTGTTTTTT. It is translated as CASSTDRTNTGELFF. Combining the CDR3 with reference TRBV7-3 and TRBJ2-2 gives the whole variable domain GAGVSQTPSNKVTEKGKYVELRCDPISGHTALYWYRQSLGQGPEFLIYFQGTGAADDSGLPNDRFFAVRPEGSVSTLKIQRTERGDSAVYLCASSTDRTNTGELFFGEGSRLTVL.

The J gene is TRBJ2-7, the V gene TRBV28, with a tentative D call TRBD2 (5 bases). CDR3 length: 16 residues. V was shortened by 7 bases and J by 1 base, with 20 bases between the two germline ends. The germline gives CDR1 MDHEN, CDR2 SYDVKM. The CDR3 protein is CASTVKWRWRSYEQYF. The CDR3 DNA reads TGTGCCAGCACCGTTAAGTGGAGGTGGAGGTCCTACGAGCAGTACTTC. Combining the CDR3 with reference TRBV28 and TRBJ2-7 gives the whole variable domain DVKVTQSSRYLVKRTGEKVFLECVQDMDHENMFWYRQDPGLGLRLIYFSYDVKMKEKGDIPEGYSVSREKKERFSLILESASTNQTSMYLCASTVKWRWRSYEQYFGPGTRLTVT.

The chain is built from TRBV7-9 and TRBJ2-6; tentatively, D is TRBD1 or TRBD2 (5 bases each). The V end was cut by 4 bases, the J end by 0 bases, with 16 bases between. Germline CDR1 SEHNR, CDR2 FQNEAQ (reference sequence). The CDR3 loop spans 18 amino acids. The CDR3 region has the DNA TGTGCCAGCAGCTACACAGGCGTTCGGGGCTCTGGGGCCAACGTCCTGACTTTC. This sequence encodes CASSYTGVRGSGANVLTF.

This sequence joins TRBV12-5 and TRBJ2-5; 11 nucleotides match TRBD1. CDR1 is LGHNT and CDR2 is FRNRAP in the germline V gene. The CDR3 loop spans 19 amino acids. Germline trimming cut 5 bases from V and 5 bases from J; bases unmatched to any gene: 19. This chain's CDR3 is CASGPGQGAWQREQETQYF. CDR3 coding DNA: TGTGCTAGTGGTCCCGGACAGGGGGCATGGCAGCGGGAGCAGGAGACCCAGTACTTC. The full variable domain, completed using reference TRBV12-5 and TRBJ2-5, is DARVTQTPRHKVTEMGQEVTMRCQPILGHNTVFWYRQTMMQGLELLAYFRNRAPLDDSGMPKDRFSAEMPDATLATLKIQPSEPRDSAVYFCASGPGQGAWQREQETQYFGPGTRLLVL.

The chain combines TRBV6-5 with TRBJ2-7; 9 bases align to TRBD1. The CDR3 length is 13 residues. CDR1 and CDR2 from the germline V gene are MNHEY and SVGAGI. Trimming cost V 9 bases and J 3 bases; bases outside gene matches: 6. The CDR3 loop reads CASGTGPFYEQYF. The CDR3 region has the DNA TGTGCCAGTGGGACAGGGCCCTTCTACGAGCAGTACTTC.

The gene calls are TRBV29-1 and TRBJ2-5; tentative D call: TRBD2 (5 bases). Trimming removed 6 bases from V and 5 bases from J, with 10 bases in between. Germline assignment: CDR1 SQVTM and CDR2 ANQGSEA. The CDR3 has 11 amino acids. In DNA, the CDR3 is TGCAGCGTCGGGATCTCGGAGACCCAGTACTTC. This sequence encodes CSVGISETQYF. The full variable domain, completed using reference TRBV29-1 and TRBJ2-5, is SAVISQKPSRDICQRGTSLTIQCQVDSQVTMMFWYRQQPGQSLTLIATANQGSEATYESGFVIDKFPISRPNLTFSTLTVSNMSPEDSSIYLCSVGISETQYFGPGTRLLVL.

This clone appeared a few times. The CDR3 sequence is CASSLIRGNEQFF. The CDR3 bases are TGTGCCAGCAGCTTAATCAGAGGGAATGAGCAGTTCTTC. This sequence joins TRBV7-2 and TRBJ2-1, with a tentative D call TRBD2 (5 bases). Deletions cut 2 bases from V and 7 bases from J, with 9 bases between. Germline CDR1 is SGHTA and CDR2 is FQGNSA. The CDR3 contains 13 residues.

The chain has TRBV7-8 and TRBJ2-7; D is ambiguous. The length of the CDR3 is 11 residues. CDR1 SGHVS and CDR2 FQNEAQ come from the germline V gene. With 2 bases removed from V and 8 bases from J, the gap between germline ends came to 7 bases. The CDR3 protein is CASSLLGKQYF. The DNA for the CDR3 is TGTGCCAGCAGCTTACTGGGGAAGCAGTACTTC.

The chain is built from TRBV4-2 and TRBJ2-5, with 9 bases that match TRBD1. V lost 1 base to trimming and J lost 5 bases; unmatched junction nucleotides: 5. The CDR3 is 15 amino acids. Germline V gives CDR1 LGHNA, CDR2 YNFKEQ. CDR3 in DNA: TGTGCCAGCAGCCAAGCACAGGGGGCGCCGGAGACCCAGTACTTC. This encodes CASSQAQGAPETQYF.

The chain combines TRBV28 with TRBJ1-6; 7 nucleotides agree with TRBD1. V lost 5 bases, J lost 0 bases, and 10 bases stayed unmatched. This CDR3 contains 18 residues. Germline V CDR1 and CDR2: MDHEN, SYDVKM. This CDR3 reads CASSLRQGRSSYNSPLHF. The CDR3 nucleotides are TGTGCCAGCAGTCTTCGACAGGGAAGGAGCTCCTATAATTCACCCCTCCACTTT.

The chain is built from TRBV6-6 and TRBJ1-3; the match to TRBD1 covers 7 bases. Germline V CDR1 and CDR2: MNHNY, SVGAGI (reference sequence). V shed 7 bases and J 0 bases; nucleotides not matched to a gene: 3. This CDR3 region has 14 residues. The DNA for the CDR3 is TGTGCCAGCACCGACAGGGTCTCTGGAAACACCATATATTTT. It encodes CASTDRVSGNTIYF.

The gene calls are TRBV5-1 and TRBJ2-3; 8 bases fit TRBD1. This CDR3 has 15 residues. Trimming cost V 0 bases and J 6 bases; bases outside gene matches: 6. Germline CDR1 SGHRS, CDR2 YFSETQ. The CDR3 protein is CASSLGTGSGDTQYF. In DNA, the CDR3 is TGCGCCAGCAGCTTGGGGACAGGGAGTGGGGATACGCAGTATTTT.

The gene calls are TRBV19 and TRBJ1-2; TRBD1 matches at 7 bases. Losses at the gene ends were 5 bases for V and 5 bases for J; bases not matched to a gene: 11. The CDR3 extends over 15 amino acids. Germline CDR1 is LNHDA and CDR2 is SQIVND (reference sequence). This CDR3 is CASSVRQGAGYGYTF. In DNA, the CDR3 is TGTGCCAGTAGTGTGAGACAGGGCGCGGGATATGGCTACACCTTC.

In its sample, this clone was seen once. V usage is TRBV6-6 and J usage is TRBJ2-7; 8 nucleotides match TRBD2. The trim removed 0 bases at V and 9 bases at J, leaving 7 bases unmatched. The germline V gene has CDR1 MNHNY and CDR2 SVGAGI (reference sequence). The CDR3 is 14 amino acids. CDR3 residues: CASSYSTGAGGQYF. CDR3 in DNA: TGTGCCAGCAGTTACTCGACGGGGGCGGGAGGGCAGTACTTC.

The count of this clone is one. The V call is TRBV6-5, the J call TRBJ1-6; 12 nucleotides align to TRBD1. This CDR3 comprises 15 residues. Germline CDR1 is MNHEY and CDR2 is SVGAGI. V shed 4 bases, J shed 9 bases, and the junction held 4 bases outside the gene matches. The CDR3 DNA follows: TGTGCCAGCAGTTCCCGGGACAGGGGGCTTTCACCCCTCCACTTT. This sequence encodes CASSSRDRGLSPLHF.

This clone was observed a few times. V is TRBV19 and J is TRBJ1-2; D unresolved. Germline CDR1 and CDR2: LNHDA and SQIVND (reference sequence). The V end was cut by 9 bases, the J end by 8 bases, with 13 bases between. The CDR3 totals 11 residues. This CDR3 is CASLGYGGYTF. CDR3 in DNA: TGTGCCAGCCTGGGGTATGGGGGCTACACCTTC. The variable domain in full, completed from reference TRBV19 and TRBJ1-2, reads DGGITQSPKYLFRKEGQNVTLSCEQNLNHDAMYWYRQDPGQGLRLIYYSQIVNDFQKGDIAEGYSVSREKKESFPLTVTSAQKNPTAFYLCASLGYGGYTFGSGTRLTVV.

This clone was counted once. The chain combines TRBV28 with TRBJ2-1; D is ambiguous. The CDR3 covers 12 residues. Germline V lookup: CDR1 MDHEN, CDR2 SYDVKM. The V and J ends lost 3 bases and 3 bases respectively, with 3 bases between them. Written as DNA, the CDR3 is TGTGCCAGCAGTTTGAACTACAATGAGCAGTTCTTC. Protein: CASSLNYNEQFF.

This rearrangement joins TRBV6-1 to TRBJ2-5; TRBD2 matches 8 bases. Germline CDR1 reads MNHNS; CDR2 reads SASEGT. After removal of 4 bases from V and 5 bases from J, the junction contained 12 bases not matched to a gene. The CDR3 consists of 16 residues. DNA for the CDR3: TGTGCCAGCAGTGGCACGGGAGGGAATAATTGGGAGACCCAGTACTTC. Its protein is CASSGTGGNNWETQYF.

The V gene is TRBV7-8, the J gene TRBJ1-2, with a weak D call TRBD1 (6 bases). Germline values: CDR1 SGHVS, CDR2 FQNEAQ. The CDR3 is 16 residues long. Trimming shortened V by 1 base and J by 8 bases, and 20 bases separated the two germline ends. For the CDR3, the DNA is TGTGCCAGCAGCTTAGGGGTGTCGGGGGGCGTTAGCGGCTACACCTTC. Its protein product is CASSLGVSGGVSGYTF. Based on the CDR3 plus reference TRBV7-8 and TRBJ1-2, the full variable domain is GAGVSQSPRYKVAKRGQDVALRCDPISGHVSLFWYQQALGQGPEFLTYFQNEAQLDKSGLPSDRFFAERPEGSVSTLKIQRTQQEDSAVYLCASSLGVSGGVSGYTFGSGTRLTVV.

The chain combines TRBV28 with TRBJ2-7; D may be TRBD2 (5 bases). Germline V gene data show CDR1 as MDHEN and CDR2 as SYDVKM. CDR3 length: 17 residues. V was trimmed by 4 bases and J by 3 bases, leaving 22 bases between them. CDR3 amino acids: CASSSLSLNPGFYEQYF. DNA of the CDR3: TGTGCCAGCAGTTCCCTTTCGTTGAACCCGGGGTTCTACGAGCAGTACTTC.

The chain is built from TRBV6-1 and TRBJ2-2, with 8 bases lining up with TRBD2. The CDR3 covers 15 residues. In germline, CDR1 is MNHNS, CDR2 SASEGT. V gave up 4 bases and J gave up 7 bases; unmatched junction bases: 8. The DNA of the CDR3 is TGTGCCAGCAGTGCGGCGGGGGGCTTCGTCGGGGAGCTGTTTTTT. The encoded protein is CASSAAGGFVGELFF.

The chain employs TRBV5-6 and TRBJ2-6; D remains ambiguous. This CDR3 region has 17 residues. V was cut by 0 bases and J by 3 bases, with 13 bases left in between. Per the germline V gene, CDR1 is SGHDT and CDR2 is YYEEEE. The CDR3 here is CASSLVPTGGGANVLTF. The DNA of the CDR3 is TGTGCCAGCAGCTTGGTACCGACCGGCGGTGGGGCCAACGTCCTGACTTTC. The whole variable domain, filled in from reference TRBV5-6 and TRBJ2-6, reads DAGVTQSPTHLIKTRGQQVTLRCSPKSGHDTVSWYQQALGQGPQFIFQYYEEEERQRGNFPDRFSGHQFPNYSSELNVNALLLGDSALYLCASSLVPTGGGANVLTFGAGSRLTVL.